This T cell receptor beta chain was captured in a study of PD-L1 blockade in urothelial cancer. Time point given: pretreatment peripheral blood. Pretreatment and on-treatment samples were taken, numbering 1 to 8 per patient. Only in-frame clones appear in the TCRdb table, and some are missing; sequencing was by immunoSEQ multiplex PCR. The sample shows roughly 120,000 clones, roughly 80% of them seen only once. Study-wide findings and caveats: A pretreatment blood TCR clonality that fell below the median predicted better progression-free and overall survival.

Concerning this clone: Its target is unknown.

The material was PBMCs, obtained around atezolizumab (anti-PD-L1) treatment. This clonotype was sampled from a man aged 50-59 years with urothelial cancer.

The CDR3 sequence: CASSEPSGIYEQYF. The CDR3 DNA reads as TGTGCCAGCAGTGAGCCTAGCGGAATCTACGAGCAGTACTTC. The chain carries TRBV6-1 and TRBJ2-7; 7 bases agree with TRBD2. V lost 3 bases and J lost 3; bases outside the gene matches: 5. CDR1 is MNHNS and CDR2 is SASEGT in the germline V gene. The CDR3 runs 14 residues.